This TCR beta chain was captured in a study of shared clonotypes between healthy human individuals. TCRdb's copy holds only in-frame clones and misses some; the assay was immunoSEQ multiplex PCR. The sample has under 550,000 clones; approximately 95% are singletons. Losses at the gene ends were 3 bases for V and 8 bases for J; bases not matched to a gene: 4. CDR1 SGHRS and CDR2 YFSETQ come from the germline V gene. The CDR3 contains 13 residues. Concerning this clone: Its antigen is not identified.

The donor population consisted of healthy HIV-negative adults with no recent acute infections or vaccinations. Splitting of CD4+ cells produced CD45RA+ naive and CD45RA-negative memory subsets. Findings and limits, study-wide: In general, naive subsets displayed greater estimated richness than memory subsets did.

The receptor was isolated from a woman under 40 in good health. The sample taken for sequencing was naive CD4+ T cells sorted from blood. Subset specified: CD45RA+ positively selected. This chain connects TRBV5-1 to TRBJ1-2, with 10 bases that match TRBD1. The CDR3 reads CASSYGTGAGYTF. As DNA, the CDR3 is TGCGCCAGCAGCTACGGGACAGGGGCAGGCTACACCTTC.